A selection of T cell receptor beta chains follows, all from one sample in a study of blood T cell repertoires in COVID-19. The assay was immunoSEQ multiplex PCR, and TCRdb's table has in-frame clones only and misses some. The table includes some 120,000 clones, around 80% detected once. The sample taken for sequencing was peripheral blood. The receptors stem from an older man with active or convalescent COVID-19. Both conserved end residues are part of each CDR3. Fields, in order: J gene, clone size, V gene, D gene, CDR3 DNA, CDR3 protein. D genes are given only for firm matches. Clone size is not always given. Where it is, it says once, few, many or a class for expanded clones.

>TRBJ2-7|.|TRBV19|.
TGTGCCAGTAGCCCCAGCAGGGGGGTATCCTACGAGCAGTACTTC
CASSPSRGVSYEQYF
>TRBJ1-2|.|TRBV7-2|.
TGTGCCAGCAGCTTAGCTGAGGGATACTATGGCTACACCTTC
CASSLAEGYYGYTF
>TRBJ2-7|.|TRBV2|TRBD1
TGTGCCAGCAGCGGGACAGGAGAATACGAGCAGTACTTC
CASSGTGEYEQYF
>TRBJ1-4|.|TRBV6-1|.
TGTGCCAGCAGTGAGGGGGGGGCCCCAACTAATGAAAAACTGTTTTTT
CASSEGGAPTNEKLFF
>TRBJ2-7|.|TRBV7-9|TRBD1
TGTGCCAGCAGCCAATCCGCCCGGACAGGTAACTACGAGCAGTACTTC
CASSQSARTGNYEQYF
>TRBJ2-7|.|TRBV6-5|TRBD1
TGTGCCAGCAGTCCCCCGGGACAGGGTGTAGAGCAGTACTTC
CASSPPGQGVEQYF
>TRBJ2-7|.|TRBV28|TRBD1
TGTGCCAGCAGTGCCCCCACAGGGGGCAGGAGCTCCTACGAGCAGTACTTC
CASSAPTGGRSSYEQYF
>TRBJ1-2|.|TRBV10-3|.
TGTGCCATCAGTGGGACCACCCGGGGCTATGGCTACACCTTC
CAISGTTRGYGYTF
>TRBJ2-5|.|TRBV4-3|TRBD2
TGCGCCAGCAGCCAAAACTTCGGGGGGGCCGAGACCCAGTACTTC
CASSQNFGGAETQYF
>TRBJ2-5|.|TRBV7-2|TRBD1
TGTGCCAGCAGCACCGGGACAGGAGAGACCCAGTACTTC
CASSTGTGETQYF
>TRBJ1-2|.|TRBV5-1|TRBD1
TGCGCCAGCAGCTTGGCCGGCAGGGGGAGCAACTATGGCTACACCTTC
CASSLAGRGSNYGYTF
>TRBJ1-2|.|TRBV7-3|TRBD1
TGTGCCAGGGGACAGGGGGCTTATGGCTACACCTTC
CARGQGAYGYTF
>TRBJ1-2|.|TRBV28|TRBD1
TGTGCCAGCAGTTTGGGCGGCGGGACAGGGGAAGGCTACACCTTC
CASSLGGGTGEGYTF
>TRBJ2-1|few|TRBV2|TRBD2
TGTGCCAGCAGTAGAAGCGGGGGTTCCTACAATGAGCAGTTCTTC
CASSRSGGSYNEQFF
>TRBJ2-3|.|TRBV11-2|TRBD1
TGTGCCAGCAGCTTCCGGGACAGGCCCCTGGATACGCAGTATTTT
CASSFRDRPLDTQYF
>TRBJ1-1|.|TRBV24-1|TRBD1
TGTGCCACCAGTGATTCATACACCGGGACAGGGTCGTTCTTT
CATSDSYTGTGSFF
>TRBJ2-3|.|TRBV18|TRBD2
TGTGCCAGCTCACCCGTCTCACTAGCGGGGGGGCGGGATACGCAGTATTTT
CASSPVSLAGGRDTQYF
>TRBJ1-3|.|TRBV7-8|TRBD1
TGTGCCAGCAGCGCCCAGACAGGGCCTGGAAACACCATATATTTT
CASSAQTGPGNTIYF
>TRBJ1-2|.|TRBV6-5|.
TGTGCCAGCAGGGGGGCTACAGTGGAGGGCTACACCTTC
CASRGATVEGYTF
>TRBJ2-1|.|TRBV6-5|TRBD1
TGTGCCAGCAGTAACAGGGACAGGGGGTATGAGCAGTTCTTC
CASSNRDRGYEQFF
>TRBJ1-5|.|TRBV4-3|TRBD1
TGCGCCAGCAGCCAATGGCAGGGGGCGAATCAGCCCCAGCATTTT
CASSQWQGANQPQHF
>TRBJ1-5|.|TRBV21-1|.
TGTGCCAGCAGCAATGGAAGGGGGCTACAGCATTTT
CASSNGRGLQHF
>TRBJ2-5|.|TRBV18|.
TGTGCCAGCTCCTCTTCCGGGGGGCATCAAGAGACCCAGTACTTC
CASSSSGGHQETQYF
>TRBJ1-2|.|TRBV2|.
TGTGCCAGCAGTGTTAGTGCGTCGAGGGTCTATGGCTACACCTTC
CASSVSASRVYGYTF
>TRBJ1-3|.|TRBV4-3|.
TGCGCCAGCAGCCAAGCCCCCGGGGCTGGAAACACCATATATTTT
CASSQAPGAGNTIYF
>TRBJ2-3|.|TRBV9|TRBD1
TGTGCCAGCAGCCTTATGGGACAGGCTAGCACAGATACGCAGTATTTT
CASSLMGQASTDTQYF
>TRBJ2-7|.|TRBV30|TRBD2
TGTGCCTGGAGTACCCGGACTAGCCCCTCCTACGAGCAGTACTTC
CAWSTRTSPSYEQYF
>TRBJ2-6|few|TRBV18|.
TGTGCCAGCTCACCATCGGTGAGCTCTGGGGCCAACGTCCTGACTTTC
CASSPSVSSGANVLTF
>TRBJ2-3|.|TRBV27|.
TGTGCCAGCAGTTTATCCATTTTCATGCCGGGAGATACGCAGTATTTT
CASSLSIFMPGDTQYF
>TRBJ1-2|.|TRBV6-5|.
TGTGCCAGCAGTTCGCCCGGCTATGGCTACACCTTC
CASSSPGYGYTF
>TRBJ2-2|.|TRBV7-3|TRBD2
TGTGCCAGCAGCCGACTAGCGGGCATACCCGGGGAGCTGTTTTTT
CASSRLAGIPGELFF
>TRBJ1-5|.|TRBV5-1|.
TGCGCCAGCAGGGACGGCCGAGTAGGGAGTCATCAGCCCCAGCATTTT
CASRDGRVGSHQPQHF
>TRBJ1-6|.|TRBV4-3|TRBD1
TGCGCCAGCAGCCAAGAGCGGACAGGGTCATCCCTCCACTTT
CASSQERTGSSLHF
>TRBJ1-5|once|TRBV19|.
TGTGCCAGTAGTAGGCACGGAGATAGCAATCAGCCCCAGCATTTT
CASSRHGDSNQPQHF
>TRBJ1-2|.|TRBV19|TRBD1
TGTGCCAGTAGTATGATTTTAGACAGGGCTAACTATGGCTACACCTTC
CASSMILDRANYGYTF
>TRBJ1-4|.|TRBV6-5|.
TGTGCCAGCAGACCTTTCTGGGGCATGGGTGAAAAACTGTTTTTT
CASRPFWGMGEKLFF
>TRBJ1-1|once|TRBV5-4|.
TGTGCCAGCAGCGACCCGAGTCGGGGGAACACTGAAGCTTTCTTT
CASSDPSRGNTEAFF
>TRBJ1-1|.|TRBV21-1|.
TGTGCCAGCCACAGGGGGCATAGTGAAGCTTTCTTT
CASHRGHSEAFF
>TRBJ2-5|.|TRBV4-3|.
TGCGCCAGCAGCGCCCTCTTGGGGGGTCGGGGGGAGACCCAGTACTTC
CASSALLGGRGETQYF
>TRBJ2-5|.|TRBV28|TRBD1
TGTGCCAGCAGTTTGCAGGGGGCAGGAGAGACCCAGTACTTC
CASSLQGAGETQYF
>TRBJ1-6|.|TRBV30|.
TGTGCCTGGAGTGTACGGGGGGGATCTAATTCACCCCTCCACTTT
CAWSVRGGSNSPLHF
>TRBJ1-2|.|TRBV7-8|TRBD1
TGTGCCAGCAGCCCAGGGACAGCCACCCAGATAAACTATGGCTACACCTTC
CASSPGTATQINYGYTF
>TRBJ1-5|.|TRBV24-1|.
TGTGCCACCAGTGATAACAGCTATAGCAATCAGCCCCAGCATTTT
CATSDNSYSNQPQHF
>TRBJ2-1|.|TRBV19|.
TGTGCCAGTAGACGGGCGGGGACAGAAAAGGGCAATGAGCAGTTCTTC
CASRRAGTEKGNEQFF
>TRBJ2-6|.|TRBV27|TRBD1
TGTGCCAGCAGTTTCGACAGGGGGGCCGGGGCCAACGTCCTGACTTTC
CASSFDRGAGANVLTF
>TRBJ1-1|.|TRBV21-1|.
TGTGCCAGCAGCTCCTCCCGGACCGAGGGCACTGAAGCTTTCTTT
CASSSSRTEGTEAFF
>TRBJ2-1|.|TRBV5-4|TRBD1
TGTGCCAGCAGCAACAGGGGAAACAATGAGCAGTTCTTC
CASSNRGNNEQFF
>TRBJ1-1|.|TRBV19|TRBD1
TGTGCCAGTAGTGACAGGGGGCGCAAAACTGAAGCTTTCTTT
CASSDRGRKTEAFF
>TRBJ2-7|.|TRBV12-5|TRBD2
TGTGCTAGTGGTTTGGCTGGGACTACCTACGAGCAGTACTTC
CASGLAGTTYEQYF
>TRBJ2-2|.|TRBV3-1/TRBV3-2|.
TGTGCCAGCAGCCGGGCCGCGAACACCGGGGAGCTGTTTTTT
CASSRAANTGELFF
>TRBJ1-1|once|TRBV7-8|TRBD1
TGTGCCAGCAGCTTAACCCAAAATACCGGGACAGGCCAAACTTTCTTT
CASSLTQNTGTGQTFF
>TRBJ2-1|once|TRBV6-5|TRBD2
TGTGCCAGCAGAGATAGCGGGGGGGTGAATGAGCAGTTCTTC
CASRDSGGVNEQFF
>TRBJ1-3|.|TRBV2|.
TGTGCCAGCAGCAAGGGGGTCGGAAACACCATATATTTT
CASSKGVGNTIYF
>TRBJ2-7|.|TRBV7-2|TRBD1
TGTGCCAGCAGCTTCACTGTCCGGGACAGGGGAACGCGGGAGCAGTACTTC
CASSFTVRDRGTREQYF
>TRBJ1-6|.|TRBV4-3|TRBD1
TGCGCCAGCAGCCAGACCGGGACAGCTAATTCACCCCTCCACTTT
CASSQTGTANSPLHF
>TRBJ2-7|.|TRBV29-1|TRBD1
TGCAGCGTTGAGGACAGGGACTCCTACGAGCAGTACTTC
CSVEDRDSYEQYF
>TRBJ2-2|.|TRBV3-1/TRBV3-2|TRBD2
TGTGCCAGCAGCCCAGCGGGGAGGACCGGGGAGCTGTTTTTT
CASSPAGRTGELFF
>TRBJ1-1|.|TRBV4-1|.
TGCGCCAGCAGCCAACCGACAGAGATGAACACTGAAGCTTTCTTT
CASSQPTEMNTEAFF
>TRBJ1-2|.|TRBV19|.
TGTGCCAGTAGTATACGACGACAGGACTATGGCTACACCTTC
CASSIRRQDYGYTF